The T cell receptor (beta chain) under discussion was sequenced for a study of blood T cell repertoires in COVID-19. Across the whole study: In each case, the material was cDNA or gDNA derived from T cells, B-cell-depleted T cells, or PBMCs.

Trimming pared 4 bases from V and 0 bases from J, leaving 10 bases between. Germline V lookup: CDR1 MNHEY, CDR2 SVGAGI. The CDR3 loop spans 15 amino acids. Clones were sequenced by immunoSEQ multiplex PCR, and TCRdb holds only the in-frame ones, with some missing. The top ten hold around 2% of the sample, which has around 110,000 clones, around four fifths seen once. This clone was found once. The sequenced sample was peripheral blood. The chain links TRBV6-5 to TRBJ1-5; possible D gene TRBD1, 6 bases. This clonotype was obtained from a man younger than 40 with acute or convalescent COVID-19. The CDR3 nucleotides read TGTGCCAGCAGTTCCGGGACAAATAGCAATCAGCCCCAGCATTTT. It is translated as CASSSGTNSNQPQHF.